Listed here are 22 T cell receptor beta chains from one sample, sequenced in a study of T cell responses to AZD1222 COVID-19 vaccine. The data were produced by immunoSEQ multiplex PCR, yet TCRdb's version contains in-frame clones alone and is incomplete. The sample carries over 95,000 clones, just over 90% recorded once. The sequencing here drew on peripheral blood, taken on day 0 of AZD1222 vaccination. Receptor source: an adult in good health.

V is TRBV28 and J is TRBJ2-7, with TRBD1 as a possible D gene (6 bases). The CDR3 loop spans 15 amino acids. The V end lost 6 bases, the J end lost 6 bases, and 21 bases lay between the germline ends. Germline CDR1 reads MDHEN; CDR2 reads SYDVKM. Here the CDR3 reads CASRPGDKLTAEQYF. CDR3 in DNA: TGTGCCAGCAGGCCTGGGGACAAACTAACGGCCGAGCAGTACTTC.

The V gene is TRBV20-1, the J gene TRBJ2-1; D call uncertain. In germline, CDR1 is DFQATT, CDR2 SNEGSKA (reference sequence). Trimming pared 4 bases from V and 14 bases from J, leaving 12 bases between. The CDR3 consists of 10 residues. CDR3 DNA sequence: TGCAGTGCTAATGGGTTTGGGGAGTTCTTC. Encoded protein: CSANGFGEFF.

This clone was found once. This sequence joins TRBV5-1 and TRBJ1-2; 7 bases map to TRBD1. This CDR3 has 14 residues. Germline-derived CDR1 and CDR2 are SGHRS and YFSETQ. The junction had 7 bases not matched to a gene; V was cut back by 4 bases and J by 4 bases. CDR3 sequence reads: CASSQRTGGYGYTF. CDR3 nucleotides: TGCGCCAGCAGCCAAAGGACAGGCGGCTATGGCTACACCTTC.

The chain employs TRBV5-4 and TRBJ2-7; 11 bases are a match to TRBD1. The CDR3 covers 15 residues. CDR1 is SGHNT and CDR2 is YYREEE in the germline V gene (reference sequence). Losses at the gene ends were 4 bases for V and 0 bases for J; bases not matched to a gene: 3. CDR3 DNA: TGTGCCAGCAGCACCGGGACAGGGGGCTCCTACGAGCAGTACTTC. Its translation: CASSTGTGGSYEQYF.

This clone was detected once. This chain connects TRBV27 to TRBJ2-7, with D maybe TRBD1 (7 bases). The V end was cut by 8 bases, the J end by 1 base, with 21 bases between. This CDR3 comprises 16 residues. The germline CDR1 and CDR2 sequences are MNHEY and SMNVEV (reference sequence). CDR3 nucleotide sequence: TGTGCCAGCCCCTTTTTGGGGGGCAGGGGGTCCTACGAGCAGTACTTC. Its protein product is CASPFLGGRGSYEQYF.

The CDR3 loop is CASSLEYRGTEAFF. In DNA form, the CDR3 reads TGCGCCAGCAGCTTGGAGTATCGGGGTACTGAAGCTTTCTTT. The J gene is TRBJ1-1, the V gene TRBV5-1, with D hard to call. The CDR3 totals 14 residues. Trimming took off 0 bases at V and 5 bases at J, with 11 bases between the two ends. Germline V CDR1 and CDR2: SGHRS, YFSETQ.

The chain carries TRBV15 and TRBJ1-1; D not certain. Trimming shortened V by 3 bases and J by 6 bases, and 20 bases separated the two germline ends. The CDR3 spans 16 residues. From germline, CDR1 is LNHNV and CDR2 YYDKDF (reference sequence). CDR3 DNA sequence: TGTGCCACCAGCAGTGAACCGGGTGGCAGTCAGTCTGAAGCTTTCTTT. Translated: CATSSEPGGSQSEAFF.

The rearrangement joins TRBV28 to TRBJ1-5, with no clear D. V lost 3 bases to trimming and J lost 0 bases, with 6 bases between them. The CDR3 spans 14 residues. Per germline, CDR1 MDHEN and CDR2 SYDVKM. The CDR3 nucleotides are TGTGCCAGCAGTTTGAGTCTTAGCAATCAGCCCCAGCATTTT. This gives the protein CASSLSLSNQPQHF.

This rearrangement joins TRBV5-1 to TRBJ2-1; D might be TRBD2 (6 bases). This CDR3 contains 13 residues. Trimming removed 6 bases from V and 4 bases from J, with 11 bases in between. Germline CDR1 and CDR2: SGHRS and YFSETQ. DNA for the CDR3: TGCGCCAGCACCGGCGGGGAGTACAATGAGCAGTTCTTC. Translating gives CASTGGEYNEQFF.

This clone was detected once. The chain carries TRBV20-1 and TRBJ2-1; D unresolved. The germline gives CDR1 DFQATT, CDR2 SNEGSKA (reference sequence). The CDR3 length is 10 residues. The CDR3 loop reads CTVPNNEQFF. The CDR3 DNA is TGCACCGTACCGAACAATGAGCAGTTCTTC.

The sample holds one count of this clone. The chain carries TRBV4-3 and TRBJ1-1; possible D gene TRBD1, 6 bases. The CDR3 contains 15 residues. Germline CDR1 reads LGHNA; CDR2 reads YSLEER. The germline V and J ends were trimmed by 0 bases and 1 base, with 9 bases remaining between them. CDR3 in DNA: TGCGCCAGCAGCCAAGAGGGGGGCGGGAACACTGAAGCTTTCTTT. Translated: CASSQEGGGNTEAFF.

This sequence joins TRBV2 and TRBJ2-7; 7 positions agree with TRBD1. Germline V gene lookup returns CDR1 SNHLY and CDR2 FYNNEI. Trimming cost V 10 bases and J 1 base; bases outside gene matches: 4. The CDR3 extends over 12 amino acids. The chain's CDR3 is CATTGQSYEQYF. For the CDR3, the DNA is TGTGCCACGACAGGGCAGTCCTACGAGCAGTACTTC.

The J gene is TRBJ2-7, the V gene TRBV7-8; D is uncertain. Deletions cut 5 bases from V and 6 bases from J, with 11 bases between. The CDR3 runs to 12 residues. Germline assignment: CDR1 SGHVS and CDR2 FQNEAQ. The CDR3 region is CASSLPGREQYF. The CDR3 nucleotides read TGTGCCAGCAGCCTCCCCGGGCGCGAGCAGTACTTC.

Regarding this clone: Relative to the germline gene, one junction end is altered; a read error may explain this. The chain links TRBV6-1 to TRBJ2-3; the match to TRBD2 covers 8 bases. The CDR3 is 16 residues long. Germline loops: CDR1 MNHNS, CDR2 SASEGT. DNA of the CDR3: TGTGCCGGCAGTGATCAAATAGCGGGAAGAACAGATACGCAGTATTTT. This encodes CAGSDQIAGRTDTQYF.

The DNA of the CDR3 is TGTGCCAGCATAGGACTCGCCGCGAGGTATAGCAATCAGCCCCAGCATTTT. Encoded protein: CASIGLAARYSNQPQHF. The chain links TRBV28 to TRBJ1-5; no clear D. Per germline, CDR1 MDHEN and CDR2 SYDVKM. The CDR3 runs to 17 residues. Trimming cost V 7 bases and J 0 bases, with 19 bases left between them.

This clone was seen only a few times. V and J are TRBV5-4 and TRBJ1-3; a weak D match, TRBD1 (5 bases). CDR1 SGHNT and CDR2 YYREEE come from the germline V gene (reference sequence). The CDR3 spans 17 residues. V gave up 0 bases and J gave up 0 bases, with 13 bases separating them. CDR3 sequence reads: CASSLERDWSSGNTIYF. The CDR3 bases are TGTGCCAGCAGCTTGGAGAGGGACTGGAGCTCTGGAAACACCATATATTTT.

V usage is TRBV19 and J usage is TRBJ2-2; 7 bases match TRBD1. V dropped 5 bases and J dropped 0; count of bases not matched to a gene: 12. This CDR3 comprises 18 residues. Looked up from germline, CDR1 is LNHDA and CDR2 is SQIVND (reference sequence). CDR3 region: CASSARGSRSSNTGELFF. In DNA, the CDR3 is TGTGCCAGTAGTGCCAGGGGGTCCCGTTCTTCGAACACCGGGGAGCTGTTTTTT.

The rearrangement links TRBV6-1 to TRBJ1-5; 8 nucleotides agree with TRBD1. Germline CDR1 and CDR2: MNHNS and SASEGT. J lost 0 bases, V lost 4 bases, and 8 bases had no gene match. CDR3 length equals 17 residues. CDR3 nucleotides: TGTGCCAGCAGTGCACCGGGACAGGAGAATAGCAATCAGCCCCAGCATTTT. Amino acids: CASSAPGQENSNQPQHF.

This chain connects TRBV5-8 to TRBJ1-6; D call uncertain. CDR3 length equals 18 residues. V was clipped by 2 bases and J by 0 bases, with 15 bases between them. The germline V gene has CDR1 SGHTS and CDR2 YDEGEE. The DNA of the CDR3 is TGTGCCAGCAGCTTCCTGGTGGGGAGGAGCTCCTATAATTCACCCCTCCACTTT. Translation: CASSFLVGRSSYNSPLHF.

The chain recombines TRBV6-1 with TRBJ2-1; D is unclear. Trimming left V 3 bases short and J 0 bases short, with 3 bases between. The germline CDR1 and CDR2 sequences are MNHNS and SASEGT. The CDR3 runs to 13 residues. The CDR3 coding sequence is TGTGCCAGCAGTGAGGGCTCCTACAATGAGCAGTTCTTC. Encoded protein: CASSEGSYNEQFF.

The V gene is TRBV11-2, the J gene TRBJ2-7, with D uncertain. The ends were cut back, 1 base at V and 3 bases at J, with 7 bases in the middle. The CDR3 has 13 residues. Germline values: CDR1 SGHAT, CDR2 FQNNGV. The DNA for the CDR3 is TGTGCCAGCAGCTTAGGGCAGAGCTACGAGCAGTACTTC. Translating gives CASSLGQSYEQYF.

This sequence joins TRBV10-3 and TRBJ2-2; D unclear. Germline loops: CDR1 ENHRY, CDR2 SYGVKD. V was trimmed by 4 bases and J by 3 bases, leaving 6 bases between them. The CDR3 extends over 13 amino acids. CDR3 sequence: CAISGEYTGELFF. CDR3 DNA sequence: TGTGCCATCAGTGGGGAATACACCGGGGAGCTGTTTTTT.